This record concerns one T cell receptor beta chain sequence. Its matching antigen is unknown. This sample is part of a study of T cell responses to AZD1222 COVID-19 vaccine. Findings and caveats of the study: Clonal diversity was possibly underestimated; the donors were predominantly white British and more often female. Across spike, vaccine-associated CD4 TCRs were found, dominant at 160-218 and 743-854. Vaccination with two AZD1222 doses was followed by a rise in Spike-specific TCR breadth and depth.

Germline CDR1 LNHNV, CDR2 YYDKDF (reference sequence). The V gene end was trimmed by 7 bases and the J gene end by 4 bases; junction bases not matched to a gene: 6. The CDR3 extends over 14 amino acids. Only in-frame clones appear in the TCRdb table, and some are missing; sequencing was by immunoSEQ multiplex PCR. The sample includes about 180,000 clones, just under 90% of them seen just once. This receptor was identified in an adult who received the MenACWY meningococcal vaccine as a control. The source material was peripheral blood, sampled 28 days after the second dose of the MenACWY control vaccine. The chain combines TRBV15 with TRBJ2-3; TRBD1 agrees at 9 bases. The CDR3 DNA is TGTGCCACCAACTTGGACAGGGGACCAGATACGCAGTATTTT. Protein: CATNLDRGPDTQYF.